This TCR beta chain was sequenced for a study of cytomegalovirus exposure and HLA in healthy donors. PCR amplification relied on 60 Vbeta primers (plus 13 Jbeta primers). Profiling relied on immunoSEQ multiplex PCR, and the TCRdb table lists in-frame clones only, not all of them. Among about 150,000 clones, approximately 60% were seen once, and the ten largest hold 1.5% to 2%. Study-wide findings and caveats: When a later analysis compared HLA-associated TCR beta chains with equally common others, the HLA-associated chains turned out to be more clonally expanded and to have lower generation probabilities. An analysis done earlier found most TCR beta V segments productive about 87% or about 30% of the time. TCR beta V- and J-gene trimming was later associated with a missense DCLRE1C variant. A later analysis reportedly found that, within productive TCRs, an Asian-associated ancestry cluster had fewer N-insertions than the mean observed across the roughly 610 donors.

On this clone itself: The antigen is undetermined.

This CDR3 contains 15 residues. The ends were cut back, 2 bases at V and 0 bases at J, with 11 bases in the middle. Germline V gene data show CDR1 as SGHDT and CDR2 as YYEEEE. The V gene is TRBV5-6, the J gene TRBJ2-5; possible D gene TRBD1, 5 bases. The sequenced material came from PBMCs. This TCR derives from a human donor in good health. The CDR3 nucleotides are TGTGCCAGCAGCTTACTACAGGAGTACCAAGAGACCCAGTACTTC. Protein product: CASSLLQEYQETQYF.